This T cell receptor beta chain was found in a study of T cells in Graves' hyperthyroidism and ophthalmopathy. Germline CDR1 is DFQATT and CDR2 is SNEGSKA (reference sequence). V lost 1 base and J lost 4, with 8 bases in between. This CDR3 has 13 residues. Amplification yielded TCR beta CDR3 regions, with RNA transcripts as the source. A first-round RT-PCR of the TCR CDR3 used the HTBI primer set. TCRdb fed the multiplex PCR reads into MiXCR, producing one record per CDR3 protein. The sample lists 550,000 to 650,000 distinct CDR3 sequences, approximately 15% occurring once. What was sequenced was blood. J is TRBJ1-5 and V is TRBV20-1; no definite D call. The source is a woman aged 25 to 39 with Graves' hyperthyroidism that later progressed to Graves' ophthalmopathy. The CDR3 coding sequence is TGCAGTGCTAGAGGGCACGGGAATCAGCCCCAGCATTTT. As protein: CSARGHGNQPQHF.